Sequencing of this T cell receptor (beta chain) was carried out in a study of blood T cell repertoires in COVID-19. This clone was seen once. CDR1 is MGHDK and CDR2 is SYGVNS in the germline V gene. V trimming: 4 bases; J trimming: 2 bases; junction bases outside the gene matches: 8. The CDR3 is 15 residues long. Data came from immunoSEQ multiplex PCR; TCRdb stores just in-frame clones and leaves some out. The repertoire consists of under 140,000 clones, with 60% to 80% occurring once and the leading ten covering roughly 17%. The TCR sequence derives from a woman aged 80 or older with active or convalescent COVID-19. The V gene is TRBV25-1, the J gene TRBJ2-7, with 7 bases lining up with TRBD2. The specimen was peripheral blood. For the CDR3, the DNA is TGTGCCAGCAGTGTCGGGGGGACCATCACCTACGAGCAGTACTTC. Translation gives CASSVGGTITYEQYF.